This record covers a single T cell receptor (beta chain). Germline-derived CDR1 and CDR2 are SGHAT and FQDESV (reference sequence). The CDR3 is 14 residues long. The germline V and J ends were trimmed by 4 bases and 5 bases, with 15 bases remaining between them. This sample was included in a study of blood T cell repertoires in COVID-19. Background on the study: T cells, B-cell-depleted T cells, or PBMCs provided the cDNA or gDNA that served as material.

Authors' analysis steps: By means of reference gene primer amplification, nucleated cell counts were estimated. Produced via immunoSEQ multiplex PCR; TCRdb's table is partial and in-frame only. The V and J calls and clone size were taken over from that table, and D and trimming were inferred from the DNA. This table has over 130,000 clones, 85% to 90% appearing once. The gene calls are TRBV11-1 and TRBJ2-7; perhaps TRBD1 as D (5 bases). Source material: peripheral blood. The source of this sequence is a woman aged 80 or over with acute or convalescent COVID-19. CDR3 sequence: CASSSRELGNEQYF. CDR3 nucleotide sequence: TGTGCCAGCAGCTCCAGGGAATTGGGGAACGAGCAGTACTTC.